The 20 T cell receptor beta chains below come from one sample, sequenced in a study of cytomegalovirus exposure and HLA in healthy donors. Researchers ran the PCR with 60 Vbeta and 13 Jbeta primers. Measured with immunoSEQ multiplex PCR; TCRdb has only the in-frame clones, and not every one. The sample holds 140,000 to 150,000 clones; roughly 72% are singletons and the top ten take roughly 2%. The specimen was PBMCs. The source of these receptors is a man aged 40-50 years in good health and CMV-seronegative.

CDR3 DNA: TGTGCCAGCAGCGTACGGGGGGGTAACTATGGCTACACCTTC. It yields the protein CASSVRGGNYGYTF. The chain employs TRBV9 and TRBJ1-2, with D tentatively TRBD1 (5 bases). The CDR3 runs to 14 residues. V was shortened by 1 base and J by 1 base, with 8 bases between the two germline ends. Germline V gene sequence: CDR1 SGDLS, CDR2 YYNGEE. The full variable domain, with the rest looked up from reference TRBV9 and TRBJ1-2, is DSGVTQTPKHLITATGQRVTLRCSPRSGDLSVYWYQQSLDQGLQFLIQYYNGEERAKGNILERFSAQQFPDLHSELNLSSLELGDSALYFCASSVRGGNYGYTFGSGTRLTVV.

J is TRBJ2-1 and V is TRBV4-1, with 10 bases that match TRBD2. Unmatched junction bases numbered 5, after V lost 2 bases and J lost 4 bases. Germline-derived CDR1 and CDR2 are MGHRA and YSYEKL. This CDR3 has 16 amino acids. The CDR3 here is CASSQFSGGRYNEQFF. CDR3 nucleotide sequence: TGCGCCAGCAGCCAATTTAGCGGGGGGCGGTACAATGAGCAGTTCTTC.

The V and J genes are TRBV6-5 and TRBJ1-1; D gene uncertain. The length of the CDR3 is 15 residues. Germline assignment: CDR1 MNHEY and CDR2 SVGAGI. V lost 3 bases and J lost 8, with 19 bases in between. CDR3 coding DNA: TGTGCCAGCAGTTATTACGGCGAATCTTGGGCGGAAGCTTTCTTT. Protein sequence: CASSYYGESWAEAFF.

In its sample, this clone was seen once. The chain couples TRBV4-1 to TRBJ2-1, with D perhaps TRBD2 (5 bases). Germline loops: CDR1 MGHRA, CDR2 YSYEKL. The CDR3 totals 14 residues. Trimming took off 0 bases at V and 13 bases at J, with 16 bases between the two ends. The CDR3 spells CASSQEGRPGPQFF. The CDR3 DNA reads as TGCGCCAGCAGCCAAGAGGGGAGACCAGGACCCCAGTTCTTC.

The chain recombines TRBV11-2 with TRBJ1-1; possibly TRBD1 for D (6 bases). The CDR3 covers 13 residues. The V end lost 5 bases, the J end lost 4 bases, and 11 bases lay between the germline ends. Germline loops: CDR1 SGHAT, CDR2 FQNNGV. The CDR3 DNA is TGTGCCAGCAGCAGGACAGTTCCCACTGAAGCTTTCTTT. Its protein is CASSRTVPTEAFF.

The chain has TRBV6-1 and TRBJ1-2; TRBD1 agrees at 9 bases. The CDR3 contains 14 residues. Germline lookup yields CDR1 MNHNS and CDR2 SASEGT. V gave up 3 bases and J gave up 6 bases; unmatched junction bases: 5. The CDR3 DNA follows: TGTGCCAGCAGTGAGTGGACAGGGGAGGATGGCTACACCTTC. Protein product: CASSEWTGEDGYTF.

The chain joins TRBV28 to TRBJ2-3; TRBD2 agrees at 7 bases. Germline CDR1 and CDR2: MDHEN and SYDVKM. The CDR3 is made up of 14 amino acids. J lost 2 bases, V lost 3 bases, and 2 bases had no gene match. CDR3 amino acids: CASSFGGSTDTQYF. DNA of the CDR3: TGTGCCAGCAGTTTCGGGGGGTCCACAGATACGCAGTATTTT.

The chain is built from TRBV6-4 and TRBJ2-1, with TRBD2 identical over 8 bases. V was clipped by 3 bases and J by 6 bases; unmatched bases: 13. The CDR3 is made up of 17 amino acids. Per the germline V gene, CDR1 is MRHNA and CDR2 is SNTAGT. The CDR3 protein is CASSESPGLAWGNEQFF. The CDR3 nucleotides are TGTGCCAGCAGTGAATCTCCCGGACTAGCTTGGGGCAATGAGCAGTTCTTC.

V is TRBV21-1 and J is TRBJ2-3; the table's D call TRBD1 went unverified against the DNA. TRBV21-1 is described as a pseudogene. This CDR3 comprises 17 residues. The CDR3 DNA follows: TGTGCCAGCAGCAACGGCCGGGACAGTAGTATAGCAGATACGCAGTATTTT. It encodes CASSNGRDSSIADTQYF.

The chain uses TRBV5-1 and TRBJ2-7; a possible D gene is TRBD2 (6 bases). Trimming removed 3 bases at V and 3 bases at J, with 22 bases between. Germline V gene lookup returns CDR1 SGHRS and CDR2 YFSETQ. The CDR3 extends over 17 amino acids. The CDR3 sequence is CASSSGLAGRDFYEQYF. The CDR3 bases are TGCGCCAGCAGCTCGGGATTGGCGGGACGGGATTTCTACGAGCAGTACTTC. Together with reference TRBV5-1 and TRBJ2-7, the CDR3 gives the full variable domain: KAGVTQTPRYLIKTRGQQVTLSCSPISGHRSVSWYQQTPGQGLQFLFEYFSETQRNKGNFPGRFSGRQFSNSRSEMNVSTLELGDSALYLCASSSGLAGRDFYEQYFGPGTRLTVT.

The rearrangement uses TRBV27 and TRBJ2-4; TRBD2 might be the D (6 bases). The CDR3 has 13 residues. The germline V gene has CDR1 MNHEY and CDR2 SMNVEV (reference sequence). Trimming pared 0 bases from V and 6 bases from J, leaving 6 bases between. The CDR3 here is CASSLSGGNIQYF. The DNA for the CDR3 is TGTGCCAGCAGTTTATCGGGGGGAAACATTCAGTACTTC.

In this sample, this clone turned up once. A junction end diverges from the germline sequence, so it may reflect a read error. As DNA, the CDR3 is TGTGCCAGCACCCCATACGCCCGCGGGACAGGGGGACTTGATTTT. It specifies CASTPYARGTGGLDF. This chain connects TRBV28 to TRBJ1-3, with 11 bases aligning to TRBD1. The CDR3 has 15 amino acids. Germline-derived CDR1 and CDR2 are MDHEN and SYDVKM.

This clone was seen a few times. This chain connects TRBV5-4 to TRBJ2-7; possibly TRBD1 for D (6 bases). V shed 0 bases and J shed 5 bases, with 15 bases lying between them. Germline V gene lookup returns CDR1 SGHNT and CDR2 YYREEE (reference sequence). CDR3 size: 15 residues. This CDR3 reads CASSLDGQGWNEQYF. CDR3 sequence (DNA): TGTGCCAGCAGCTTGGATGGGCAGGGGTGGAACGAGCAGTACTTC. The whole variable domain, remainder taken from reference TRBV5-4 and TRBJ2-7, is ETGVTQSPTHLIKTRGQQVTLRCSSQSGHNTVSWYQQALGQGPQFIFQYYREEENGRGNFPPRFSGLQFPNYSSELNVNALELDDSALYLCASSLDGQGWNEQYFGPGTRLTVT.

The V gene is TRBV7-2, the J gene TRBJ1-2; 9 bases line up with TRBD1. The CDR3 loop spans 14 amino acids. The ends lost 5 bases at V and 3 bases at J; junction bases unmatched: 4. Germline lookup yields CDR1 SGHTA and CDR2 FQGNSA. The CDR3 here is CASSVQGAHYGYTF. Written as DNA, the CDR3 is TGTGCCAGCAGCGTACAGGGGGCTCACTATGGCTACACCTTC.

This clone was picked up many times. This chain connects TRBV5-6 to TRBJ1-4, with no clear D. V dropped 0 bases and J dropped 2 bases, with 8 bases sitting between them. Germline V gives CDR1 SGHDT, CDR2 YYEEEE. The CDR3 contains 15 residues. The DNA of the CDR3 is TGTGCCAGCAGCTTGGTTCAGAGGACTAATGAAAAACTGTTTTTT. Amino acids: CASSLVQRTNEKLFF. The whole variable domain, filled in from reference TRBV5-6 and TRBJ1-4, reads DAGVTQSPTHLIKTRGQQVTLRCSPKSGHDTVSWYQQALGQGPQFIFQYYEEEERQRGNFPDRFSGHQFPNYSSELNVNALLLGDSALYLCASSLVQRTNEKLFFGSGTQLSVL.

The CDR3 nucleotides are TGTGCCAGCAGCTTAGGCCTAGGTGAGCAGTTCTTC. Its protein is CASSLGLGEQFF. V and J are TRBV13 and TRBJ2-1; D gene ambiguous. With 0 bases removed from V and 9 bases from J, the gap between germline ends came to 6 bases. The germline V gene encodes CDR1 PRHDT and CDR2 FYEKMQ (reference sequence). The CDR3 is 12 residues long.

The gene calls are TRBV18 and TRBJ2-7; 11 nucleotides line up with TRBD1. This CDR3 contains 16 residues. CDR1 and CDR2 (germline): KGHSH, LQKENI. Trimming removed 4 bases from V and 2 bases from J; junction bases left unmatched: 7. In DNA, the CDR3 is TGTGCCAGCTCACTAAGACCGGGACAGGGGGCCTACGAGCAGTACTTC. Its translation is CASSLRPGQGAYEQYF. Filled out from reference TRBV18 and TRBJ2-7, the complete variable domain reads NAGVMQNPRHLVRRRGQEARLRCSPMKGHSHVYWYRQLPEEGLKFMVYLQKENIIDESGMPKERFSAEFPKEGPSILRIQQVVRGDSAAYFCASSLRPGQGAYEQYFGPGTRLTVT.

The genes are TRBV9 and TRBJ2-7; TRBD2 agrees at 10 bases. Germline loops: CDR1 SGDLS, CDR2 YYNGEE. Trimming at V came to 4 bases and at J to 5 bases, leaving 9 bases not matched to a gene. This CDR3 region has 15 residues. CDR3 in amino acids: CASSSRTSGRNEQYF. For the CDR3, the DNA is TGTGCCAGCAGCTCTAGGACTAGCGGCCGGAACGAGCAGTACTTC.

CDR3 coding DNA: TGCAGCGTTGAGACAGGCAACTCTGGAAACACCATATATTTT. Translating gives CSVETGNSGNTIYF. The chain has TRBV29-1 and TRBJ1-3; D might be TRBD1 (6 bases). CDR1 and CDR2 (germline): SQVTM, ANQGSEA. Deletions cut 3 bases from V and 0 bases from J, with 9 bases between. The CDR3 is 14 amino acids.

The chain has TRBV5-5 and TRBJ2-7; perhaps TRBD1 as D (5 bases). Germline V gives CDR1 SGHKS, CDR2 YYEKEE (reference sequence). Trimming shortened V by 5 bases and J by 3 bases, and 15 bases separated the two germline ends. This CDR3 is 14 amino acids long. In nucleotides, the CDR3 is TGTGCCAGCAGTCTCATCCTGGGGCTCTACGAGCAGTACTTC. Protein sequence: CASSLILGLYEQYF. The full variable domain, completed using reference TRBV5-5 and TRBJ2-7, is DAGVTQSPTHLIKTRGQQVTLRCSPISGHKSVSWYQQVLGQGPQFIFQYYEKEERGRGNFPDRFSARQFPNYSSELNVNALLLGDSALYLCASSLILGLYEQYFGPGTRLTVT.